This T cell receptor beta chain was profiled in a study of identical twins. Study results and limitations: Cord blood beta clonotypes that were abundant carried fewer insertions, and memory repertoires showed no such trend. Zero-insertion analyses were open to partial confounding by invariant MAIT and iNKT cells.

This clonotype has only a few counts. Its matching antigen is unknown. The donor group consisted entirely of healthy Caucasians. TCRdb recomputed calls from the 5' RACE reads with MiXCR, one row per CDR3 protein. The sample records 250,000 to 300,000 distinct CDR3 sequences, roughly 9% being singletons. Germline CDR1 is DFQATT and CDR2 is SNEGSKA (reference sequence). The V gene lost 3 bases and the J gene lost 0 bases, with 12 bases spanning the gap. The CDR3 is 14 amino acids. This same sample was also part of a study on yellow fever vaccine responses in identical twins.

This clonotype originated in a woman aged 18-35 years in good health. The chain uses TRBV20-1 and TRBJ2-7; no definite D call. Sequencing was done on a sample of CD8+ T cells sorted from blood. The CDR3 loop is CSARKSAPSYEQYF. In DNA form, the CDR3 reads TGCAGTGCTAGGAAGTCAGCTCCCTCCTACGAGCAGTACTTC.